The table lists the clone carrying this T cell receptor (beta chain) with many counts. Its antigen is still unknown. This sample is drawn from a study of cytotoxic CD8 clonotypes in ibrutinib-treated CLL. Broader study findings: With treatment, public clonotypes, which were uncommon, either contracted or remained stable.

CDR3 length: 12 residues. V was trimmed by 3 bases and J by 5 bases, leaving 5 bases between them. CDR1 is SEHNR and CDR2 is FQNEAQ in the germline V gene (reference sequence). TCRdb's copy holds only in-frame clones and misses some; the assay was immunoSEQ multiplex PCR. The data contain around 20,000 clones, roughly 62% of them seen just once; the ten biggest clones take up around 30%. This chain links TRBV7-9 with TRBJ2-1; D is unresolved. The receptor was isolated from a human donor with chronic lymphocytic leukemia. Material: PBMCs, obtained after 24 months of ibrutinib treatment. Here the CDR3 DNA reads TGTGCCAGCAGCTTCGGAGACAATGAGCAGTTCTTC. This gives the protein CASSFGDNEQFF.